These 19 T cell receptor beta chains were all obtained from the same sample, sequenced in a study of OX40 agonist ivuxolimab in advanced cancers. The table came from immunoSEQ multiplex PCR; TCRdb's copy has only in-frame clones and leaves some out. Here the sample spans more than 55,000 clones, just over 85% being singletons. The source material was CD4+ or CD8+ T cells sorted from blood, sampled in a trial of the OX40 agonist ivuxolimab. These receptors were taken from an adult with an advanced solid tumor such as melanoma, head and neck, liver or kidney cancer.

The chain links TRBV5-1 to TRBJ2-7; D may be TRBD1 (6 bases). Trimming shortened V by 4 bases and J by 2 bases, and 16 bases separated the two germline ends. Germline CDR1 and CDR2: SGHRS and YFSETQ. The CDR3 totals 15 residues. For the CDR3, the DNA is TGCGCCAGCAGCCCAAGGACAGAAGTAACCTACGAGCAGTACTTC. Its translation is CASSPRTEVTYEQYF.

The V call is TRBV6-6, the J call TRBJ1-6, with a weak D call TRBD1 (6 bases). The CDR3 is 16 amino acids. Germline-derived CDR1 and CDR2 are MNHNY and SVGAGI (reference sequence). Trimming shortened V by 8 bases and J by 5 bases, and 19 bases separated the two germline ends. The CDR3 bases are TGTGCCAGCGGCACAGACAGGCAGAATAATAATTCACCCCTCCACTTT. Protein sequence: CASGTDRQNNNSPLHF.

This rearrangement joins TRBV2 to TRBJ1-5; D not resolved. CDR3 size: 15 residues. V was cut by 1 base and J by 6 bases, with 13 bases left in between. CDR1 is SNHLY, CDR2 FYNNEI, per germline. The CDR3: CASSEGRATSQPQHF. Here the CDR3 DNA reads TGTGCCAGCAGTGAAGGAAGGGCTACCAGTCAGCCCCAGCATTTT.

The CDR3 coding sequence is TGTGCCAGCAGCTCACCAATCGAAGGCTTCTCCCAGACCCAGTACTTC. Translation gives CASSSPIEGFSQTQYF. This chain connects TRBV7-9 to TRBJ2-5; D remains unclear. The germline gives CDR1 SEHNR, CDR2 FQNEAQ (reference sequence). This CDR3 spans 16 amino acids. Trimming removed 4 bases at V and 6 bases at J, with 21 bases between.

The V gene is TRBV2, the J gene TRBJ1-2, with no clear D. Trimming took off 7 bases at V and 9 bases at J, with 18 bases between the two ends. This CDR3 comprises 13 residues. CDR1 is SNHLY, CDR2 FYNNEI, per germline. As DNA, the CDR3 is TGTGCCAGCACCCTCGGGTTGCGGTTGAGCTACACCTTC. Its protein is CASTLGLRLSYTF.

J is TRBJ1-1 and V is TRBV16, with TRBD1 identical over 9 bases. The germline CDR1 and CDR2 sequences are KGHSY and FQNENV. The length of the CDR3 is 16 residues. V trimming: 2 bases; J trimming: 0 bases; junction bases outside the gene matches: 4. The DNA for the CDR3 is TGTGCCAGCAGCCAAGGGACAGGGCCCTTGAACACTGAAGCTTTCTTT. As protein: CASSQGTGPLNTEAFF.

This rearrangement joins TRBV19 to TRBJ1-1; no clear D gene. Trimming removed 3 bases at V and 6 bases at J, with 17 bases between. CDR1 LNHDA and CDR2 SQIVND come from the germline V gene (reference sequence). This CDR3 is built from 15 residues. CDR3 DNA sequence: TGTGCCAGTAGTATTCCCCCCCACACGGGCGCTGAAGCTTTCTTT. Translated, it gives CASSIPPHTGAEAFF.

The count of this clone is one. The rearrangement uses TRBV6-5 and TRBJ2-7; tentatively, D is TRBD2 (5 bases). Trimming took 6 bases from V and 7 from J, leaving 13 bases between them. CDR3 length equals 12 residues. Germline V gene lookup returns CDR1 MNHEY and CDR2 SVGAGI. The CDR3 DNA follows: TGTGCCAGCAGGGGCCGGGGTCAAGAGCAGTACTTC. This gives the protein CASRGRGQEQYF.

This clone occurred a few times. This sequence joins TRBV11-2 and TRBJ2-3; D remains unclear. Germline assignment: CDR1 SGHAT and CDR2 FQNNGV. Deletions cut 4 bases from V and 3 bases from J, with 11 bases between. This CDR3 spans 14 amino acids. The CDR3 DNA reads as TGTGCCAGCAGCTCTTCTCTAGGAACAGATACGCAGTATTTT. Encoded protein: CASSSSLGTDTQYF.

This rearrangement joins TRBV7-2 to TRBJ2-5, with 7 bases aligning to TRBD2. Germline-derived CDR1 and CDR2 are SGHTA and FQGNSA. The CDR3 has 15 amino acids. V trimming: 5 bases; J trimming: 4 bases; junction bases outside the gene matches: 10. The CDR3 coding sequence is TGTGCCAGCAGCCCCCAAGGACTAGGCGGAGAGACCCAGTACTTC. It translates to CASSPQGLGGETQYF.

The rearrangement joins TRBV18 to TRBJ2-3; 11 bases align to TRBD2. Germline lookup yields CDR1 KGHSH and CDR2 LQKENI. CDR3 size: 17 residues. V was clipped by 3 bases and J by 4 bases; unmatched bases: 9. CDR3: CASSPFSGGAISDTQYF. The CDR3 DNA follows: TGTGCCAGCTCACCGTTTAGCGGGGGGGCGATCTCAGATACGCAGTATTTT.

The rearrangement uses TRBV7-3 and TRBJ2-3; 13 bases are a match to TRBD2. The V gene's germline CDR1 is SGHTA and CDR2 FQGTGA. The CDR3 is 16 amino acids. J lost 4 bases, V lost 6 bases, and 7 bases had no gene match. CDR3 sequence reads: CASSTGGTSGADTQYF. CDR3 coding DNA: TGTGCCAGCAGTACCGGGGGGACTAGCGGGGCAGATACGCAGTATTTT.

This rearrangement joins TRBV7-3 to TRBJ2-4; D is possibly TRBD1 or TRBD2 (5 bases each). The CDR3 is 16 residues long. The V gene's germline CDR1 is SGHTA and CDR2 FQGTGA. V was pared by 2 bases and J by 8 bases, with 19 bases between. The CDR3 here is CASSLVGTQGADIQYF. The CDR3 bases are TGTGCCAGCAGCTTAGTCGGTACGCAGGGAGCTGACATTCAGTACTTC. Full variable domain (remainder filled in from reference TRBV7-3 and TRBJ2-4): GAGVSQTPSNKVTEKGKYVELRCDPISGHTALYWYRQSLGQGPEFLIYFQGTGAADDSGLPNDRFFAVRPEGSVSTLKIQRTERGDSAVYLCASSLVGTQGADIQYFGAGTRLSVL.

The CDR3 spells CASSLDSGYSYNSPLHF. CDR3 in DNA: TGTGCCAGCAGCTTAGACAGCGGCTACTCCTATAATTCACCCCTCCACTTT. This sequence joins TRBV11-3 and TRBJ1-6; no reliable D call. Germline V gene lookup returns CDR1 SGHNT and CDR2 YENEEA. V dropped 0 bases and J dropped 0 bases, with 9 bases sitting between them. The CDR3 totals 17 residues.

V usage is TRBV18 and J usage is TRBJ1-4; D is undetermined. CDR3 length: 13 residues. Germline V gives CDR1 KGHSH, CDR2 LQKENI. V shed 6 bases and J shed 1 base, with 6 bases lying between them. CDR3 protein: CASSPRTNEKLFF. The CDR3, as DNA: TGTGCCAGCTCTCCTAGAACTAATGAAAAACTGTTTTTT.

As to this clone: At one end, the junction sequence differs from germline, possibly due to a read error. The chain has TRBV18 and TRBJ2-2; D gene unclear. CDR1 is KGHSH, CDR2 LQKENI, per germline. CDR3 length: 15 amino acids. This CDR3 reads CASSPSQQNAGELFF. The CDR3 DNA is TGTGCCAGCTCACCGTCACAACAGAACGCCGGGGAGCTGTTTTTT.

This clone was counted a few times. The chain joins TRBV27 to TRBJ1-2, with 7 bases that match TRBD1. V shed 5 bases, J shed 5 bases, and the junction held 8 bases outside the gene matches. This CDR3 spans 14 amino acids. The germline V gene encodes CDR1 MNHEY and CDR2 SMNVEV (reference sequence). Written as DNA, the CDR3 is TGTGCCAGCAGTCGAGGGGGCCTTCCTTATGGCTACACCTTC. This codes for CASSRGGLPYGYTF.

V is TRBV7-3 and J is TRBJ1-6; D is ambiguous. This CDR3 comprises 13 residues. Trimming took 2 bases from V and 7 from J, leaving 6 bases between them. The germline V gene encodes CDR1 SGHTA and CDR2 FQGTGA. CDR3 nucleotides: TGTGCCAGCAGCTTATTAACAAATTCACCCCTCCACTTT. It yields the protein CASSLLTNSPLHF.

This clone came up once. The CDR3 here is CASSLAPWGTAYEQYF. The CDR3 nucleotides are TGTGCCAGCAGCTTAGCGCCCTGGGGGACGGCTTACGAGCAGTACTTC. This rearrangement joins TRBV7-8 to TRBJ2-7; either TRBD1 or TRBD2 may fit D (5 bases each). CDR1 and CDR2 from the germline V gene are SGHVS and FQNEAQ. Trimming stripped 0 bases from V and 4 bases from J, with 16 bases between. This CDR3 spans 16 amino acids. The entire variable domain, with the rest obtained from reference TRBV7-8 and TRBJ2-7, is as follows: GAGVSQSPRYKVAKRGQDVALRCDPISGHVSLFWYQQALGQGPEFLTYFQNEAQLDKSGLPSDRFFAERPEGSVSTLKIQRTQQEDSAVYLCASSLAPWGTAYEQYFGPGTRLTVT.